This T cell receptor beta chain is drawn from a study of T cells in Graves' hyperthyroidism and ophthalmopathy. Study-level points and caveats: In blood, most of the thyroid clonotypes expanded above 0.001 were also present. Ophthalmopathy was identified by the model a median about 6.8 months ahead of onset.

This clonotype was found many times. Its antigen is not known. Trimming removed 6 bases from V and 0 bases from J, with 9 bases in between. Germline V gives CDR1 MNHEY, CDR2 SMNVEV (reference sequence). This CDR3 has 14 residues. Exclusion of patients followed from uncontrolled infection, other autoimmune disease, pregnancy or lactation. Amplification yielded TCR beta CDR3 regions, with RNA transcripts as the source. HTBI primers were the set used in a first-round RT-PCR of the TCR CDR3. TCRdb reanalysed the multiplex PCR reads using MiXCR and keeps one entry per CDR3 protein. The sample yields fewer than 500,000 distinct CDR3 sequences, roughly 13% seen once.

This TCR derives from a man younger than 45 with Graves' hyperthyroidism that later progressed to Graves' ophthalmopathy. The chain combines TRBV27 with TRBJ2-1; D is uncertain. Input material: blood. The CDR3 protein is CASSLGGSYNEQFF. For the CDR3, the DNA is TGTGCCAGCAGCTTGGGCGGCTCCTACAATGAGCAGTTCTTC.